This T cell receptor (beta chain) was recorded in a study of neoadjuvant anti-PD-1 for oral cavity cancer. Turning to the study itself: Around day 43, patients without progression received a fourth nivolumab dose before surgery. General observations from the study: Only a few patients per response group were TCR-analyzed; validation needed. Higher pretreatment Treg/Th17 ratios tracked higher pretreatment blood clonality.

Six replicates per PBMC sample, mostly from 450 to 600 ng of genomic DNA. Data came from immunoSEQ multiplex PCR; TCRdb stores just in-frame clones and leaves some out. The repertoire holds thousands of clones, with around 75% as singletons. Trimming removed 7 bases from V and 5 bases from J, with 11 bases in between. The CDR3 totals 12 residues. Germline V gene lookup returns CDR1 LNHDA and CDR2 SQIVND (reference sequence). As to time point: after neoadjuvant nivolumab, at surgical resection. There are a few counts of this clone. Antigen unknown. Material: PBMCs, obtained after nivolumab (anti-PD-1) treatment. The chain links TRBV19 to TRBJ1-2; no reliable D call. This TCR was recovered from a person aged 35-79 years with oral cavity squamous cell carcinoma. CDR3 nucleotides: TGTGCCAGTAAGGAGACAACTTATGGCTACACCTTC. It encodes CASKETTYGYTF.